This TCR beta chain stems from a study of read filtering for tumor transcriptome and immune sequencing. Study-wide background: The cohort had over 16 men and more than 11 women aged about 45 to 80, mean roughly 70 years. DNase treatment preceded whole-transcriptome library preparation.

Every patient had bone marrow sampled while the disease was active. From about 400 ng of RNA, a library with molecular barcoded alpha/delta and beta/gamma adaptors was made. Using its own MiXCR run on the reads, TCRdb lists one record per CDR3 protein. The table lists 50,000 to 65,000 distinct CDR3 sequences, more than 9% of them singletons. Details on this clonotype: Its cognate antigen is unknown.

Study-wide points: The sorted CD138-negative fraction was a mixed bone marrow immune population, not purified T cells.

The CDR3 has 15 amino acids. Germline lookup yields CDR1 SNHLY and CDR2 FYNNEI. Trimming took off 6 bases at V and 0 bases at J, with 12 bases between the two ends. The material sequenced was a population of CD138-negative cells sorted from bone marrow. The sequence derives from a donor at least 40 years old with multiple myeloma. The chain recombines TRBV2 with TRBJ1-5, with D perhaps TRBD1 (5 bases). The CDR3 spells CASRGDPSSNQPQHF. The CDR3 region has the DNA TGTGCCAGCAGAGGGGACCCCAGTAGCAATCAGCCCCAGCATTTT.